This T cell receptor beta chain was documented in a study of CD8 T cells in ankylosing spondylitis. Germline values: CDR1 SNHLY, CDR2 FYNNEI. J gave up 6 bases and V 8 bases, and 7 bases lay outside the gene matches. This CDR3 is 13 amino acids long. TCRdb fed the 5' RACE reads into MiXCR, producing one record per CDR3 protein. The sample holds almost 250,000 distinct CDR3 sequences, roughly a third seen once. Only a few counts were recorded for this clonotype. Its specificity is unknown. Overall study results and limits: Past studies reported some motif variants in reactive arthritis synovial fluid and blood.

Sequenced: blood, either unsorted or a sorted T cell fraction (not recorded which). The rearrangement joins TRBV2 to TRBJ2-1; 7 bases map to TRBD2. The receptor was derived from a male donor with ankylosing spondylitis or in good health (not recorded which). In DNA form, the CDR3 reads TGTGCCAGCGTCCGGGGGGACGGCAATGAGCAGTTCTTC. This codes for CASVRGDGNEQFF. Using reference TRBV2 and TRBJ2-1 for the parts outside the CDR3, the full variable domain is EPEVTQTPSHQVTQMGQEVILRCVPISNHLYFYWYRQILGQKVEFLVSFYNNEISEKSEIFDDQFSVERPDGSNFTLKIRSTKLEDSAMYFCASVRGDGNEQFFGPGTRLTVL.